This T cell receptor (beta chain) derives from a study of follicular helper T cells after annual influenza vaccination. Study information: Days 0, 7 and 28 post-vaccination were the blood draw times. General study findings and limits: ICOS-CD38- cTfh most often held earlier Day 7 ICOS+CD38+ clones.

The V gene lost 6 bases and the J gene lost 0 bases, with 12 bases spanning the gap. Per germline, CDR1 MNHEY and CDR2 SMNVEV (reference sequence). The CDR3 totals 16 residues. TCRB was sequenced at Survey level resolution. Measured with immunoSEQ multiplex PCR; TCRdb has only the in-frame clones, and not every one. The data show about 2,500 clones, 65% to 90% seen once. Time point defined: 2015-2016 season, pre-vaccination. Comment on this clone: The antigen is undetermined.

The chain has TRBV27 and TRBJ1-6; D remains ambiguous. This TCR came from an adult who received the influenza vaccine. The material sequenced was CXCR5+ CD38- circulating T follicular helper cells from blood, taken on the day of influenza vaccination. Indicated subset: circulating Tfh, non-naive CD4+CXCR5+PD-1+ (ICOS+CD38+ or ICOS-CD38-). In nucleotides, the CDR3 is TGTGCCAGCAGCCGAACACCGAGCTCCTATAATTCACCCCTCCACTTT. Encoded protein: CASSRTPSSYNSPLHF.